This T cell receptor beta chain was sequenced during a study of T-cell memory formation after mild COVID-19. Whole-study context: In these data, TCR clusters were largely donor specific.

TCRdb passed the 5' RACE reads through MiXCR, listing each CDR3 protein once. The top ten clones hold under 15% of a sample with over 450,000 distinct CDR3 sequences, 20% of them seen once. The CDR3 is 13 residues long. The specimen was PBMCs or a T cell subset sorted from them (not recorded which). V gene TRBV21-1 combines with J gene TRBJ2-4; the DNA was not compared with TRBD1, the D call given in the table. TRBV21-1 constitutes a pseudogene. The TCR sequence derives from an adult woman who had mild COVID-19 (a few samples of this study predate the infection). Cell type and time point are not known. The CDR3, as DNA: TGTGCCAGCACCGGGACCCCTGGGGACATTCAGTACTTC. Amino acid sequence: CASTGTPGDIQYF.